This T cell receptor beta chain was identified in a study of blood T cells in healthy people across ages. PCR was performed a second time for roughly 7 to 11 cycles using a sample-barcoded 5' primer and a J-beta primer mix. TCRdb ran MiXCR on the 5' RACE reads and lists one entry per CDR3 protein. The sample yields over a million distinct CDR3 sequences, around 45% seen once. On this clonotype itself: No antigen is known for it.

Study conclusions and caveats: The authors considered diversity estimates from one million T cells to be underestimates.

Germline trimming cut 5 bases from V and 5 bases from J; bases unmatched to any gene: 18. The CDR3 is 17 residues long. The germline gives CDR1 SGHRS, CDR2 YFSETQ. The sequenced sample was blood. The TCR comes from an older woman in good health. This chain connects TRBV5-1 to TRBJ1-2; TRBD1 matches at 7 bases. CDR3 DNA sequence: TGCGCCAGCAGACTCAAGACGACAGGGAGCGATCAATATGGCTACACCTTC. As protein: CASRLKTTGSDQYGYTF.